The TCR beta chain described here comes from a study of blood T cell repertoires in COVID-19. Whole-study context: The United States, Italy and Spain were the sources of the acute and convalescent COVID-19 samples.

Source study methods: Estimation of nucleated cell counts was performed using reference gene primer amplification. The data were produced by immunoSEQ multiplex PCR, yet TCRdb's version contains in-frame clones alone and is incomplete. The V and J calls and clone size were taken over from that table, and D and trimming were inferred from the DNA. The table shows fewer than 70,000 clones, with 75% to 85% occurring only once. This CDR3 is 14 amino acids long. Germline V CDR1 and CDR2: MNHNS, SASEGT. V was trimmed by 2 bases and J by 1 base, leaving 8 bases between them. The sequence came from a man in his fifties with acute or convalescent COVID-19. Sequenced input: peripheral blood. This chain uses TRBV6-1 with TRBJ1-1; D not certain. The CDR3: CASSETPENTEAFF. The CDR3 coding sequence is TGTGCCAGCAGTGAAACACCCGAGAACACTGAAGCTTTCTTT.